Sequencing of this T cell receptor (beta chain) was carried out in a study of cytomegalovirus exposure and HLA in healthy donors. In the PCR, 60 Vbeta and 13 Jbeta primers were used. Repertoires were generated with immunoSEQ multiplex PCR, while TCRdb's copy carries only in-frame clones and drops some. The data hold some 150,000 clones, with roughly 74% observed a single time. The germline CDR1 and CDR2 sequences are LGHNA and YNFKEQ. This CDR3 contains 16 residues. V shed 1 base and J shed 4 bases, with 16 bases lying between them. Study-level results: TRBV6-2, TRBV6-3 and some other V segments were excluded as indistinguishable. In a later analysis, a missense DCLRE1C variant was linked to TCR beta V- and J-gene trimming. Equally common other TCR beta chains were less clonally expanded than HLA-associated ones, a later analysis found.

Turning to this clone: Antigen specificity is unknown.

The V call is TRBV4-2, the J call TRBJ1-1; TRBD1 is a possible D gene (6 bases). The sequenced sample consisted of PBMCs. The clonotype was recovered from a man aged 40-55 years in good health and CMV-seronegative. CDR3 sequence: CASSQVIGRGGTEAFF. The DNA for the CDR3 is TGTGCCAGCAGCCAAGTTATTGGGAGGGGGGGCACTGAAGCTTTCTTT.